This T cell receptor beta chain was found in a study of cytomegalovirus exposure and HLA in healthy donors. PCR primers comprised 60 Vbeta and 13 Jbeta primers. The table came from immunoSEQ multiplex PCR; TCRdb's copy has only in-frame clones and leaves some out. This sample carries fewer than 250,000 clones, around 86% of them seen once, and the ten largest clones take about 9.4%. Trimming stripped 3 bases from V and 9 bases from J, with 11 bases between. The V gene's germline CDR1 is WNHNN and CDR2 SYGVQD (reference sequence). The CDR3 covers 12 residues. This receptor was taken from a woman in her fifties or sixties in good health and CMV-seropositive. This chain joins TRBV10-1 and TRBJ1-2; D remains unclear. Sequenced sample: PBMCs. The CDR3 coding sequence is TGCGCCAGCAGTGATGACAAGTCTCGCTACACCTTC. It specifies CASSDDKSRYTF.